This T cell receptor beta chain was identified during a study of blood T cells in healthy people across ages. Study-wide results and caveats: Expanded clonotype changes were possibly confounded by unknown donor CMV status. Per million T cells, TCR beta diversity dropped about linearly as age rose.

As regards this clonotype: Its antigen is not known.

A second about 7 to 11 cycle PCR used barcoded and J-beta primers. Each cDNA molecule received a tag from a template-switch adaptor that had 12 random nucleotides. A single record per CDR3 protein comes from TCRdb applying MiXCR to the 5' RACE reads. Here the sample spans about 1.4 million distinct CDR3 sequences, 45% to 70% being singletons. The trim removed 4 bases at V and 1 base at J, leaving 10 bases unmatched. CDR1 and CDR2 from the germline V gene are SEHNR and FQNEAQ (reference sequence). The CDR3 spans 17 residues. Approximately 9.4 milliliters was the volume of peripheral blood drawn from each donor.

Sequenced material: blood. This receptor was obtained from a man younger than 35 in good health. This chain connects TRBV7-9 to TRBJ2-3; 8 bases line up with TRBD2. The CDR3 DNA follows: TGTGCCAGCAGCTCCTCCATAGCGGGGAGGGGCACAGATACGCAGTATTTT. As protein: CASSSSIAGRGTDTQYF.